This T cell receptor beta chain is drawn from a study of blood T cell repertoires in COVID-19. Study-level background: Samples representing acute and convalescent COVID-19 were sourced from the United States, Italy and Spain. Sample material is recorded as cDNA or gDNA derived from T cells, B-cell-depleted T cells, or PBMCs.

In regard to this clone: It is unclear where the CDR3 begins or ends on the DNA, so no DNA is shown, and the CDR3 is as TCRdb lists it.

The CDR3 is 17 amino acids in total, end residues counted. Original processing methods: Nucleated cell counts were estimated from reference gene primer amplification. TCRdb's copy holds only in-frame clones and misses some; the assay was immunoSEQ multiplex PCR. V, J and clone size derive from that table, while D and trimming were established from the DNA sequence. The data show under 300,000 clones, 85% to 90% seen once. The specimen was peripheral blood. V usage is TRBV21-1 and J usage is TRBJ1-1; the D call of TRBD1 is as the table states it, not checked on the DNA. TRBV21-1 is a known pseudogene. This sequence was found in a woman aged 35 to 49 with acute or convalescent COVID-19. CDR3 sequence: CASSKVAGGAPNTEAFF.